The 16 T cell receptor beta chains in this list originate from one sample, sequenced in a study of T cell repertoires in cytomegalovirus infection. One entry per CDR3 protein, called by TCRdb with MiXCR from the reads. The table records about 320,000 distinct CDR3 sequences, over 7.5% of them present only once. Specimen: PBMCs. These receptors all stem from a human donor in good health (CMV status not recorded). Some clones in this sample may be carry-over from other donors' samples.

This clonotype was observed at least ten times. V gene TRBV7-9 combines with J gene TRBJ2-1, with 7 bases matching TRBD1. Germline CDR1 SEHNR, CDR2 FQNEAQ (reference sequence). The CDR3 runs to 16 residues. V was pared by 6 bases and J by 4 bases, with 12 bases of the junction left unmatched. CDR3 sequence: CASRSTGAGNYNEQFF. The CDR3, as DNA: TGTGCCAGCAGATCTACAGGGGCGGGTAATTACAATGAGCAGTTCTTC.

In its sample, this clonotype was seen many times. V and J are TRBV11-2 and TRBJ2-7; 7 nucleotides match TRBD1. The CDR3 covers 15 residues. The trim removed 3 bases at V and 3 bases at J, leaving 8 bases unmatched. Germline assignment: CDR1 SGHAT and CDR2 FQNNGV. In DNA, the CDR3 is TGTGCCAGCAGCTTGACAGGGATTGGCTTCTACGAGCAGTACTTC. Protein product: CASSLTGIGFYEQYF.

This clonotype has more than one count but fewer than ten. The CDR3 sequence is CSAGRRTGGEQFF. CDR3 DNA sequence: TGCAGTGCTGGCCGGCGGACAGGTGGTGAGCAGTTCTTC. The rearrangement uses TRBV20-1 and TRBJ2-1, with 7 bases fitting TRBD1. Germline assignment: CDR1 DFQATT and CDR2 SNEGSKA (reference sequence). This CDR3 contains 13 residues. Trimming at V came to 5 bases and at J to 9 bases, leaving 10 bases not matched to a gene.

This clonotype was seen at least ten times. The J gene is TRBJ1-1, the V gene TRBV7-2, with D possibly being TRBD1 (5 bases). V lost 4 bases and J lost 4, with 16 bases in between. There are 15 residues in the CDR3. The germline gives CDR1 SGHTA, CDR2 FQGNSA. The CDR3 coding sequence is TGTGCCAGCAGCTCCCGCGGGGGAGTAGGCACTGAAGCTTTCTTT. Its protein is CASSSRGGVGTEAFF.

This clonotype has ten or more counts. V usage is TRBV2 and J usage is TRBJ2-7; 9 nucleotides line up with TRBD1. This CDR3 has 11 residues. V lost 10 bases and J lost 9; bases outside the gene matches: 7. Germline V gene lookup returns CDR1 SNHLY and CDR2 FYNNEI. The CDR3 bases are TGTGCCATAGGGACAGGGTTACGGCAGTACTTC. This gives the protein CAIGTGLRQYF.

J is TRBJ2-1 and V is TRBV9; D gene unclear. The germline gives CDR1 SGDLS, CDR2 YYNGEE. V gave up 4 bases and J gave up 1 base, with 12 bases separating them. The CDR3 runs 15 residues. CDR3 sequence: CASSRAAPSYNEQFF. Written as DNA, the CDR3 is TGTGCCAGCAGCCGGGCCGCCCCTTCCTACAATGAGCAGTTCTTC.

This clonotype has a handful of counts. The chain recombines TRBV6-2 or TRBV6-3 with TRBJ1-5; D is undetermined. The germline CDR1 and CDR2 sequences are MNHEY and SVGEGT. V was clipped by 0 bases and J by 3 bases, with 6 bases between them. The CDR3 runs 14 residues. For the CDR3, the DNA is TGTGCCAGCAGTTACTCTACACCCAATCAGCCCCAGCATTTT. Translating gives CASSYSTPNQPQHF.

The table lists this clonotype with many counts. V usage is TRBV10-3 and J usage is TRBJ2-1; 10 positions agree with TRBD1. In germline, CDR1 is ENHRY, CDR2 SYGVKD. After removal of 11 bases from V and 8 bases from J, the junction contained 6 bases not matched to a gene. The CDR3 is 12 residues long. CDR3 coding DNA: TGTGCCGCGGGACAGGGGAGGGATGAGCAGTTCTTC. It translates to CAAGQGRDEQFF.

This clonotype was seen repeatedly, ten times or more. The chain uses TRBV4-3 and TRBJ1-4; TRBD1 agrees at 7 bases. Germline CDR1 reads LGHNA; CDR2 reads YSLEER. This CDR3 contains 17 residues. The V gene end was trimmed by 4 bases and the J gene end by 5 bases; junction bases not matched to a gene: 13. CDR3 sequence: CASSRETPGQLNEKLFF. The CDR3 region has the DNA TGCGCCAGCAGCCGAGAGACCCCGGGACAGCTAAATGAAAAACTGTTTTTT.

This chain links TRBV11-2 with TRBJ2-7; 11 nucleotides match TRBD1. The germline CDR1 and CDR2 sequences are SGHAT and FQNNGV. V shed 5 bases and J 5 bases; nucleotides not matched to a gene: 11. The CDR3 spans 16 residues. The DNA of the CDR3 is TGTGCCAGCAGCGGGTTGGACAGGGGGCTGCTGAACGAGCAGTACTTC. It specifies CASSGLDRGLLNEQYF.

The CDR3: CSVGPDYGYTF. Written as DNA, the CDR3 is TGCAGCGTCGGGCCCGACTATGGCTACACCTTC. The chain uses TRBV29-1 and TRBJ1-2; D remains ambiguous. This CDR3 spans 11 amino acids. V lost 6 bases to trimming and J lost 3 bases, with 8 bases between them. CDR1 is SQVTM and CDR2 is ANQGSEA in the germline V gene.

As DNA, the CDR3 is TGCGCCAGCAGCTTTCCTAGCGGGGGGGCCGTGGATACGCAGTATTTT. Protein: CASSFPSGGAVDTQYF. This rearrangement joins TRBV5-1 to TRBJ2-3, with 12 positions matching TRBD2. V trimming: 2 bases; J trimming: 6 bases; junction bases outside the gene matches: 7. The CDR3 spans 16 residues. Germline values: CDR1 SGHRS, CDR2 YFSETQ.

This clonotype was recorded many times. The chain recombines TRBV12-3 or TRBV12-4 with TRBJ2-7, with D tentatively TRBD2 (6 bases). V lost 6 bases and J 4 bases, leaving 16 bases between the germline ends. The CDR3 has 14 residues. As DNA, the CDR3 is TGTGCCAGCAGGGGTGGAGGGCCGAATTACGAGCAGTACTTC. Amino acid sequence: CASRGGGPNYEQYF.

The V gene is TRBV7-9, the J gene TRBJ1-1; no clear D. Trimming left V 2 bases short and J 8 bases short, with 15 bases between. The germline V gene encodes CDR1 SEHNR and CDR2 FQNEAQ (reference sequence). The CDR3 runs to 14 residues. This chain's CDR3 is CASSLIGPSIEAFF. The CDR3 coding sequence is TGTGCCAGCAGCTTAATCGGGCCCTCTATCGAAGCTTTCTTT.

This clonotype has at least ten counts. The J gene is TRBJ2-5, the V gene TRBV7-2, with 7 bases fitting TRBD2. Per the germline V gene, CDR1 is SGHTA and CDR2 is FQGNSA. The J segment lost 1 base and the V segment lost 4 bases, leaving 15 bases of the junction unmatched. CDR3 length: 18 amino acids. The chain's CDR3 is CASSSPGRVASGQETQYF. In DNA, the CDR3 is TGTGCCAGCAGCTCCCCCGGCCGAGTGGCTAGCGGCCAAGAGACCCAGTACTTC.

This clonotype was seen a few times. The rearrangement links TRBV4-2 to TRBJ2-6; 8 nucleotides match TRBD1. Germline lookup yields CDR1 LGHNA and CDR2 YNFKEQ. This CDR3 is 18 amino acids long. V lost 1 base to trimming and J lost 4 bases; unmatched junction nucleotides: 9. The chain's CDR3 is CASSQGAGGASGANVLTF. The DNA of the CDR3 is TGTGCCAGCAGCCAAGGGGCAGGGGGCGCGTCGGGGGCCAACGTCCTGACTTTC.